Listed here is a single T cell receptor (beta chain). The data originate from a study of blood T cell repertoires in COVID-19. Study-wide context: Samples came from the United States, Italy and Spain, spanning acute and convalescent COVID-19.

CDR3 length: 14 amino acids. Looked up from germline, CDR1 is MGHRA and CDR2 is YSYEKL. V was pared by 0 bases and J by 6 bases, with 2 bases of the junction left unmatched. Measured with immunoSEQ multiplex PCR; TCRdb has only the in-frame clones, and not every one. The data hold some 120,000 clones, with approximately 80% observed a single time. Sequences were obtained from peripheral blood. The J gene is TRBJ1-2, the V gene TRBV4-1; 9 positions match TRBD1. The source is a man between 65 and 85 years old with acute or convalescent COVID-19. The CDR3 here is CASSQDGTGNGYTF. In DNA, the CDR3 is TGCGCCAGCAGCCAAGATGGGACAGGGAATGGCTACACCTTC.